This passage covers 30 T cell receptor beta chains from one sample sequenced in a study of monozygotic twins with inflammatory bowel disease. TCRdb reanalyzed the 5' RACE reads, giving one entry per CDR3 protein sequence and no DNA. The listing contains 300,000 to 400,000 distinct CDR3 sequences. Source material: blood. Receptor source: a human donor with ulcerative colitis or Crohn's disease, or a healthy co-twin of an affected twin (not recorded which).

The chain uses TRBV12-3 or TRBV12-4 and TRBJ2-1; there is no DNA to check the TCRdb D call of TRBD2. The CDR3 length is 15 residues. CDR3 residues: CASSFSGRVLNEQFF.

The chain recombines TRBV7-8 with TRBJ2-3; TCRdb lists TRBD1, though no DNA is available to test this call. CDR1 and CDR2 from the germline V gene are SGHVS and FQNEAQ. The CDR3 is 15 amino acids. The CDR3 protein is CASSLVGQNTDTQYF.

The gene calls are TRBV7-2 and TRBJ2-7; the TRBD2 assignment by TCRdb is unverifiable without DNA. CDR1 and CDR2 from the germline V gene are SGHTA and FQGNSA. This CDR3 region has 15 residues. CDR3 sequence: CASSLVGTRVYEQYF.

The CDR3 sequence: CASSLDGDSNREQYF. The genes are TRBV11-3 and TRBJ2-7; TCRdb's D gene call, TRBD1, goes unchecked for lack of DNA. Germline V gives CDR1 SGHNT, CDR2 YENEEA. The CDR3 totals 15 residues.

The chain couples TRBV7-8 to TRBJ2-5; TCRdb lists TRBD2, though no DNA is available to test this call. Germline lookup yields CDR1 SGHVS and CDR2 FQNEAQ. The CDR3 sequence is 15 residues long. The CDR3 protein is CASSLEWTRQETQYF. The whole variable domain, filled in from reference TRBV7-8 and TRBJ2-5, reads GAGVSQSPRYKVAKRGQDVALRCDPISGHVSLFWYQQALGQGPEFLTYFQNEAQLDKSGLPSDRFFAERPEGSVSTLKIQRTQQEDSAVYLCASSLEWTRQETQYFGPGTRLLVL.

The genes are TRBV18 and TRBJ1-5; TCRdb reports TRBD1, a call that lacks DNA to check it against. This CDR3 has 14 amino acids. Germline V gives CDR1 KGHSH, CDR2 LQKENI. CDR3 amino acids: CASSPGTFNQPQHF.

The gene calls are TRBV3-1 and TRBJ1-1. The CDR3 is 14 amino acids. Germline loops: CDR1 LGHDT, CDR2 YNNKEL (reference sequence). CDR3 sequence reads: CASSQQAANTEAFF. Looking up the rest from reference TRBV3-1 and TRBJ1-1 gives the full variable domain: DTAVSQTPKYLVTQMGNDKSIKCEQNLGHDTMYWYKQDSKKFLKIMFSYNNKELIINETVPNRFSPKSPDKAHLNLHINSLELGDSAVYFCASSQQAANTEAFFGQGTRLTVV.

The CDR3 protein is CSALDIEEAGRFSTDTQYF. The chain couples TRBV20-1 to TRBJ2-3; the D gene TCRdb calls, TRBD1, cannot be checked with no DNA. Germline assignment: CDR1 DFQATT and CDR2 SNEGSKA (reference sequence). The CDR3 runs 19 residues.

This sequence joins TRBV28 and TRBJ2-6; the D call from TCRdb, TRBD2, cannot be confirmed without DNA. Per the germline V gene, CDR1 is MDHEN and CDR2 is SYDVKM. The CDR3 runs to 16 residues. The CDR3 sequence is CASSPPRQAKANVLTF.

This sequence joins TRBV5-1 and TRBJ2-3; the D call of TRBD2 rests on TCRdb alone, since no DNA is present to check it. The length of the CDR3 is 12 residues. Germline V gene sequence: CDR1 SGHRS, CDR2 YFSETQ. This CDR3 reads CASSATSDTQYF.

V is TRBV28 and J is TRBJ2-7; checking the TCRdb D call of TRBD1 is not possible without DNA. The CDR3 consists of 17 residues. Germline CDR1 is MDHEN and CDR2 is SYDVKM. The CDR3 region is CASNPNHGTRLSYEQYF.

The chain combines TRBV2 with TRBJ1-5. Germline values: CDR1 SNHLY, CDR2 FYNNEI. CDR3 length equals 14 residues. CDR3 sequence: CASSTQWSNQPQHF. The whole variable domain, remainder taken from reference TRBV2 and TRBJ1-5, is EPEVTQTPSHQVTQMGQEVILRCVPISNHLYFYWYRQILGQKVEFLVSFYNNEISEKSEIFDDQFSVERPDGSNFTLKIRSTKLEDSAMYFCASSTQWSNQPQHFGDGTRLSIL.

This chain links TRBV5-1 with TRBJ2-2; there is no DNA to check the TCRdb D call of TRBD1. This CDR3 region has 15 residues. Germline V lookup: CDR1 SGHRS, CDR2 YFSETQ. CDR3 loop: CASSRDVANTGELFF.

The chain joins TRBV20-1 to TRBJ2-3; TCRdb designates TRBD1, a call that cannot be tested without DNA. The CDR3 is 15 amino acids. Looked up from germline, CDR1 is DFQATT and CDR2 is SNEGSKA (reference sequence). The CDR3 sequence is CSARDRRGNTDTQYF.

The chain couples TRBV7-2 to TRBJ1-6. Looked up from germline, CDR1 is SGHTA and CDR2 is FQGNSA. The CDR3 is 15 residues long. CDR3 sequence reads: CASTLDSSYNSPLHF.

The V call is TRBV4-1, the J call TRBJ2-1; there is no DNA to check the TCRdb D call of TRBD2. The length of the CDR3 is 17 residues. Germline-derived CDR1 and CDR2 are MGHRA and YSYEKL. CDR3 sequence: CASSPRRSAGSHNEQFF.

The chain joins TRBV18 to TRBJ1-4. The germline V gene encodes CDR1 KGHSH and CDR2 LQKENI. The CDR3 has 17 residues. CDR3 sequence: CASSPSHSDRGNEKLFF.

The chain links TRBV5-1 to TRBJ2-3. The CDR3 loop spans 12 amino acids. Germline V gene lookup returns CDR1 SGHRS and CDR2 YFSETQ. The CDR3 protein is CASSWDPDTQYF.

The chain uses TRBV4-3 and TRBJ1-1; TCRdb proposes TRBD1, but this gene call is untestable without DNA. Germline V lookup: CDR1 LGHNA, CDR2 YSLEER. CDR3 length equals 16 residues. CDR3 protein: CASSQGGKGVNTEAFF.

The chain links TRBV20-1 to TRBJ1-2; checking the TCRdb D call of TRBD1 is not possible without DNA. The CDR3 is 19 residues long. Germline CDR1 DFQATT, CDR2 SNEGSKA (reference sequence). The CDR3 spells CSARPIPRDSHDLLYGYTF.

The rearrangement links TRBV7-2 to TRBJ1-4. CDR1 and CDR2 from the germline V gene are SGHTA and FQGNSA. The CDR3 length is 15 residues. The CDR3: CASSLDGAINEKLFF.

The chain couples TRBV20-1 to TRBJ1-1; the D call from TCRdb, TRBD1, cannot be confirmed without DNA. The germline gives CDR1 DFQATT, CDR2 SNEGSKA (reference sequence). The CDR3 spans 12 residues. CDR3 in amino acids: CSAGHRGTEAFF.

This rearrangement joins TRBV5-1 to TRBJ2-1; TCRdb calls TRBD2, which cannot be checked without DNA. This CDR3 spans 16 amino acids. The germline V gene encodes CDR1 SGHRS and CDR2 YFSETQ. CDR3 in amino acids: CASSLGTSGIYNEQFF. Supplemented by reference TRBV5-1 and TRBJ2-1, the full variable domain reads KAGVTQTPRYLIKTRGQQVTLSCSPISGHRSVSWYQQTPGQGLQFLFEYFSETQRNKGNFPGRFSGRQFSNSRSEMNVSTLELGDSALYLCASSLGTSGIYNEQFFGPGTRLTVL.

CDR3 amino acids: CASSVGPGPIGGYTF. The V call is TRBV9, the J call TRBJ1-2; TCRdb's D gene call, TRBD1, goes unchecked for lack of DNA. The CDR3 totals 15 residues. Germline CDR1 is SGDLS and CDR2 is YYNGEE.

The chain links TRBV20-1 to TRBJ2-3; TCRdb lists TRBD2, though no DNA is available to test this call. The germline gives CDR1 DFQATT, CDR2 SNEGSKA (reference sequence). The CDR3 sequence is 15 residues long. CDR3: CSATAAGGKGDTQYF.

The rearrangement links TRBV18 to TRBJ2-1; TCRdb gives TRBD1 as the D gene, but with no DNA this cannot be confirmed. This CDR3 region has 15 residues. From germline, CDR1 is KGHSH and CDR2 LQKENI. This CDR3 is CASSPQQGGNNEQFF.

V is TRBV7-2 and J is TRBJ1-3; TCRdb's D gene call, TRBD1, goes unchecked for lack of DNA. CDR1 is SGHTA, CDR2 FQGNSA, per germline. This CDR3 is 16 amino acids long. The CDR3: CVSSSRQGRSGNTIYF. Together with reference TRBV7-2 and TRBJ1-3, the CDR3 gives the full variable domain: GAGVSQSPSNKVTEKGKDVELRCDPISGHTALYWYRQSLGQGLEFLIYFQGNSAPDKSGLPSDRFSAERTGGSVSTLTIQRTQQEDSAVYLCVSSSRQGRSGNTIYFGEGSWLTVV.

The CDR3 here is CASSPLLAGTYEQYF. The rearrangement uses TRBV27 and TRBJ2-7; lacking DNA, the TRBD2 call made by TCRdb goes unchecked. The CDR3 runs to 15 residues. Germline CDR1 MNHEY, CDR2 SMNVEV (reference sequence).

The CDR3 region is CASRVRLSANTGELFF. The chain carries TRBV6-2 or TRBV6-3 and TRBJ2-2. The CDR3 extends over 16 amino acids. The V gene's germline CDR1 is MNHEY and CDR2 SVGEGT.

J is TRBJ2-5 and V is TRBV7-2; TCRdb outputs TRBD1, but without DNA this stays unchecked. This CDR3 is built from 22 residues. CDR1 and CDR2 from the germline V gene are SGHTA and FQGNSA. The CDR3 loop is CASSFPGFVTRGEEDHQETQYF.